The 27 T cell receptor beta chains below come from one sample, sequenced in a study of identical twins. TCRdb used MiXCR to reprocess the 5' RACE reads, holding one entry per CDR3 protein. This table has fewer than 900,000 distinct CDR3 sequences, around a sixth appearing once. Another study also made use of these data, one on T cells expressing NK-cell markers.

Sequencing used PBMCs. These receptors all come from a young woman in good health.

This clonotype has a handful of counts. One junction end disagrees with the germline gene, perhaps due to a read error. The chain recombines TRBV6-1 with TRBJ1-3, with 10 bases identical to TRBD1. The CDR3 length is 15 residues. Germline V gene sequence: CDR1 MNHNS, CDR2 SASEGT. This CDR3 is CASSQGQGRVVPGPF. The CDR3 DNA sequence: TGTGCCAGCAGCCAGGGACAGGGGAGGGTGGTCCCAGGTCCTTTT.

This clonotype occurred a few times. The CDR3, as DNA: TGCGCCAGCAGCATCCAACAGGTCTACAATGAGCAGTTCTTC. Its translation is CASSIQQVYNEQFF. V is TRBV5-1 and J is TRBJ2-1; possible D gene TRBD1, 5 bases. Trimming took 4 bases from V and 3 from J, leaving 11 bases between them. CDR3 length: 14 amino acids. Germline CDR1 SGHRS, CDR2 YFSETQ.

The chain combines TRBV7-9 with TRBJ2-7, with TRBD1 identical over 7 bases. Germline V lookup: CDR1 SEHNR, CDR2 FQNEAQ (reference sequence). J lost 4 bases, V lost 6 bases, and 3 bases had no gene match. The CDR3 spans 12 residues. CDR3 residues: CASRGQAYEQYF. The DNA for the CDR3 is TGTGCCAGCAGAGGACAGGCTTACGAGCAGTACTTC.

The chain is built from TRBV3-1 and TRBJ2-7, with 8 bases aligning to TRBD1. The germline CDR1 and CDR2 sequences are LGHDT and YNNKEL (reference sequence). This CDR3 has 11 amino acids. With 9 bases clipped from V and 3 bases from J, the junction kept 1 base outside the gene matches. CDR3 loop: CASTGGYEQYF. As DNA, the CDR3 is TGTGCCAGTACAGGGGGCTACGAGCAGTACTTC.

This clonotype showed up just a few times. The DNA of the CDR3 is TGTGCCAGCAGCGTAGAGGGGGTAGGGACCGGGGAGCTGTTTTTT. Translated, it gives CASSVEGVGTGELFF. The gene calls are TRBV9 and TRBJ2-2; D might be TRBD1 (6 bases). Trimming removed 0 bases at V and 5 bases at J, with 11 bases between. Per germline, CDR1 SGDLS and CDR2 YYNGEE. The CDR3 is made up of 15 amino acids.

This clonotype showed up just a few times. The rearrangement uses TRBV16 and TRBJ2-5, with 13 bases aligning to TRBD2. Trimming removed 4 bases from V and 9 bases from J; junction bases left unmatched: 8. The CDR3 spans 15 residues. Germline V gene data show CDR1 as KGHSY and CDR2 as FQNENV. The CDR3 here is CASSLGLAGVEAQYF. The CDR3, as DNA: TGTGCCAGCAGCCTCGGACTAGCGGGAGTTGAGGCCCAGTACTTC.

This clonotype occurred many times. The V and J genes are TRBV20-1 and TRBJ2-1; D is perhaps TRBD2 (6 bases). The germline V and J ends were trimmed by 3 bases and 2 bases, with 11 bases remaining between them. CDR3 length: 14 amino acids. Germline V gene sequence: CDR1 DFQATT, CDR2 SNEGSKA (reference sequence). The CDR3 bases are TGCAGTGCTAGGGGGGGTCGGGCCTACAATGAGCAGTTCTTC. This encodes CSARGGRAYNEQFF.

This clonotype appeared a few times. This chain uses TRBV5-1 with TRBJ2-7, with 7 positions matching TRBD2. This CDR3 spans 15 amino acids. V shed 10 bases, J shed 1 base, and the junction held 14 bases outside the gene matches. From germline, CDR1 is SGHRS and CDR2 YFSETQ. In DNA form, the CDR3 reads TGCGCCCCCAAGGCGTGGCGGGAGCGGTCCTACGAGCAGTACTTC. This gives the protein CAPKAWRERSYEQYF.

The chain combines TRBV15 with TRBJ1-2, with a tentative D call TRBD1 (6 bases). This CDR3 region has 14 residues. Germline CDR1 LNHNV, CDR2 YYDKDF (reference sequence). V was shortened by 0 bases and J by 8 bases, with 13 bases between the two germline ends. CDR3 bases: TGTGCCACCAGCAGAGACCGAACAGGGTCCGGCTACACCTTC. Protein product: CATSRDRTGSGYTF.

This clonotype was counted between two and nine times. The chain joins TRBV7-2 to TRBJ2-7, with no clear D. Trimming shortened V by 4 bases and J by 6 bases, and 16 bases separated the two germline ends. From germline, CDR1 is SGHTA and CDR2 FQGNSA. The CDR3 loop spans 14 amino acids. CDR3 DNA: TGTGCCAGCAGCTCAAGACCCACGACGAGCGAGCAGTACTTC. It is translated as CASSSRPTTSEQYF.

V is TRBV12-3 or TRBV12-4 and J is TRBJ2-1; a possible D gene is TRBD1 (7 bases). The V and J ends lost 10 bases and 5 bases respectively, with 15 bases between them. This CDR3 region has 13 residues. The CDR3 is CAISGGTDNEQFF. CDR3 DNA: TGTGCCATTTCAGGGGGGACAGACAATGAGCAGTTCTTC.

This clonotype occurred a few times. The chain uses TRBV12-3 or TRBV12-4 and TRBJ2-1, with 9 positions matching TRBD2. The CDR3 is 14 residues long. V lost 6 bases, J lost 10 bases, and 10 bases stayed unmatched. The CDR3 region is CASRSPGLAGEQFF. CDR3 DNA sequence: TGTGCCAGCAGATCGCCGGGACTAGCAGGGGAGCAGTTCTTC.

The chain is built from TRBV29-1 and TRBJ2-1; no clear D gene. The V gene's germline CDR1 is SQVTM and CDR2 ANQGSEA. Trimming removed 3 bases at V and 3 bases at J, with 9 bases between. The CDR3 has 13 residues. The CDR3 nucleotides read TGCAGCGTTGATAGAACAGTCTACAATGAGCAGTTCTTC. Its translation is CSVDRTVYNEQFF.

In its sample, this clonotype was seen many times. V gene TRBV10-1 combines with J gene TRBJ2-5; 9 bases match TRBD2. Trimming removed 7 bases from V and 6 bases from J; junction bases left unmatched: 6. The V gene's germline CDR1 is WNHNN and CDR2 SYGVQD (reference sequence). The CDR3 covers 13 residues. The CDR3 loop is CASTRTSEKTQYF. The CDR3 bases are TGCGCCAGCACCCGGACTAGCGAAAAGACCCAGTACTTC.

This clonotype was seen only a few times. V and J are TRBV18 and TRBJ2-1, with D uncertain. The CDR3 sequence is 11 residues long. The V and J ends lost 3 bases and 10 bases respectively, with 7 bases between them. Germline V lookup: CDR1 KGHSH, CDR2 LQKENI. CDR3 nucleotides: TGTGCCAGCTCACCCGGCAGGGAGCAGTTCTTC. Protein product: CASSPGREQFF.

The V and J genes are TRBV29-1 and TRBJ2-7; D is uncertain. CDR1 and CDR2 (germline): SQVTM, ANQGSEA. Between the trimmed V and J ends, which lost 7 bases and 2 bases, there was a span of 12 bases. The CDR3 has 12 residues. CDR3 region: CSAGPGPYEQYF. The CDR3 DNA sequence: TGCAGCGCGGGCCCCGGGCCCTACGAGCAGTACTTC.

This clonotype has more than one count but fewer than ten. V and J are TRBV10-3 and TRBJ2-1; 9 bases line up with TRBD2. The J segment lost 3 bases and the V segment lost 6 bases, leaving 6 bases of the junction unmatched. CDR1 ENHRY and CDR2 SYGVKD come from the germline V gene. The CDR3 consists of 15 residues. Here the CDR3 DNA reads TGTGCCATCAGGGATAGCGGGAGCGACTACAATGAGCAGTTCTTC. Residues: CAIRDSGSDYNEQFF.

The gene calls are TRBV20-1 and TRBJ1-6, with D perhaps TRBD1 (5 bases). V lost 3 bases and J lost 6, with 12 bases in between. Germline V gives CDR1 DFQATT, CDR2 SNEGSKA (reference sequence). This CDR3 spans 14 amino acids. The CDR3 nucleotides read TGCAGTGCTAGGTCGTACCAGGGTAATTCACCCCTCCACTTT. Protein product: CSARSYQGNSPLHF.

Only a few counts were recorded for this clonotype. The chain employs TRBV6-1 and TRBJ2-4; no reliable D call. From germline, CDR1 is MNHNS and CDR2 SASEGT. This CDR3 contains 14 residues. V lost 6 bases, J lost 2 bases, and 11 bases lay in between. The CDR3 region is CASRVSQPKNIQYF. The CDR3 DNA is TGTGCCAGCAGGGTATCGCAGCCCAAAAACATTCAGTACTTC.

This clonotype was observed a few times. The chain has TRBV9 and TRBJ2-5; tentative D call: TRBD2 (5 bases). This CDR3 contains 13 residues. Trimming took off 3 bases at V and 0 bases at J, with 6 bases between the two ends. The germline V gene encodes CDR1 SGDLS and CDR2 YYNGEE. For the CDR3, the DNA is TGTGCCAGCAGCGCGGGGTACCAAGAGACCCAGTACTTC. Protein product: CASSAGYQETQYF.

This clonotype was counted between two and nine times. The V and J genes are TRBV20-1 and TRBJ2-3; 7 bases are a match to TRBD2. The junction had 5 bases not matched to a gene; V was cut back by 6 bases and J by 2 bases. CDR1 DFQATT and CDR2 SNEGSKA come from the germline V gene (reference sequence). The CDR3 has 13 residues. CDR3: CSAQGGPTDTQYF. The CDR3 bases are TGCAGTGCCCAGGGAGGGCCCACAGATACGCAGTATTTT.

In this sample, this clonotype turned up a few times. The rearrangement links TRBV7-9 to TRBJ2-5; D unresolved. Trimming took 7 bases from V and 0 from J, leaving 12 bases between them. Germline assignment: CDR1 SEHNR and CDR2 FQNEAQ (reference sequence). The CDR3 runs 14 residues. The CDR3 DNA follows: TGTGCCAGCACCCTAGAGCCGAACCAAGAGACCCAGTACTTC. Translating gives CASTLEPNQETQYF. Together with reference TRBV7-9 and TRBJ2-5, the CDR3 gives the full variable domain: DTGVSQNPRHKITKRGQNVTFRCDPISEHNRLYWYRQTLGQGPEFLTYFQNEAQLEKSRLLSDRFSAERPKGSFSTLEIQRTEQGDSAMYLCASTLEPNQETQYFGPGTRLLVL.

This chain uses TRBV12-3 or TRBV12-4 with TRBJ2-2, with TRBD2 matching over 7 bases. The length of the CDR3 is 13 residues. J lost 7 bases, V lost 6 bases, and 5 bases had no gene match. For the CDR3, the DNA is TGTGCCAGCAGAGCTAGCGGACTCGGGGAGCTGTTTTTT. The encoded protein is CASRASGLGELFF.

This chain joins TRBV5-1 and TRBJ1-2, with 8 bases matching TRBD1. The V and J ends lost 4 bases and 5 bases, in that order; junction bases with no gene match: 4. The CDR3 loop spans 13 amino acids. The germline gives CDR1 SGHRS, CDR2 YFSETQ. CDR3 bases: TGCGCCAGCAGCCAGACAGGGGATTATGGCTACACCTTC. Protein product: CASSQTGDYGYTF. Looking up the rest from reference TRBV5-1 and TRBJ1-2 gives the full variable domain: KAGVTQTPRYLIKTRGQQVTLSCSPISGHRSVSWYQQTPGQGLQFLFEYFSETQRNKGNFPGRFSGRQFSNSRSEMNVSTLELGDSALYLCASSQTGDYGYTFGSGTRLTVV.

This rearrangement joins TRBV4-3 to TRBJ2-7, with D perhaps TRBD1 (5 bases). There are 13 residues in the CDR3. Germline lookup yields CDR1 LGHNA and CDR2 YSLEER. The germline V and J ends were trimmed by 3 bases and 11 bases, with 17 bases remaining between them. CDR3 nucleotides: TGCGCCAGCAGCCATACCAGAGGACACCCGAAGTACTTC. This translates into CASSHTRGHPKYF.

V gene TRBV5-1 combines with J gene TRBJ2-2; TRBD2 matches at 8 bases. The ends lost 2 bases at V and 5 bases at J; junction bases unmatched: 5. This CDR3 comprises 15 residues. Germline V gives CDR1 SGHRS, CDR2 YFSETQ. CDR3 nucleotide sequence: TGCGCCAGCAGCTTAGTGTCTAGCGGGACCGGGGAGCTGTTTTTT. This gives the protein CASSLVSSGTGELFF. Full variable domain (outside the CDR3, taken from reference TRBV5-1 and TRBJ2-2): KAGVTQTPRYLIKTRGQQVTLSCSPISGHRSVSWYQQTPGQGLQFLFEYFSETQRNKGNFPGRFSGRQFSNSRSEMNVSTLELGDSALYLCASSLVSSGTGELFFGEGSRLTVL.

V usage is TRBV12-3 or TRBV12-4 and J usage is TRBJ2-1, with D perhaps TRBD1 (5 bases). This CDR3 has 14 amino acids. V was trimmed by 2 bases and J by 6 bases, leaving 11 bases between them. CDR3 DNA: TGTGCCAGCAGTTTATCCCAGGGAAGCAATGAGCAGTTCTTC. Translating it yields CASSLSQGSNEQFF.